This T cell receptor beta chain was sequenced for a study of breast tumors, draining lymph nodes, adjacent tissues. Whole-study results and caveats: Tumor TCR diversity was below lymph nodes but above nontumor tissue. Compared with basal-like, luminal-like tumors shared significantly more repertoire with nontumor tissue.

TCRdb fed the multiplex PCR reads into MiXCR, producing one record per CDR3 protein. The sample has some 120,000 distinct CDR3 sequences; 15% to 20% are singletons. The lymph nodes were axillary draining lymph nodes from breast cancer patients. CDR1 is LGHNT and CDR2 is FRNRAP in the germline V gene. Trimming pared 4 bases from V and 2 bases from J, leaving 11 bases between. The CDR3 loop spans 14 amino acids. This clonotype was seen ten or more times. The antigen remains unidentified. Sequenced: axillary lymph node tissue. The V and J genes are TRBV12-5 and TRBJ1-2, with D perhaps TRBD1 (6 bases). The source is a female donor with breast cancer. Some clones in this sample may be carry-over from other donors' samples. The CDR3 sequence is CASGSPTGNYGYTF. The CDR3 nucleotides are TGTGCTAGTGGTTCGCCAACAGGGAACTATGGCTACACCTTC.